This T cell receptor (beta chain) stems from a study of beta chain features in type 1 diabetes. Study overall: Patients did not differ from healthy donors in age, gender or cell yield. Findings of the study overall: Type 1 diabetes patients had fewer VDJ junction insertions and more deletions. Still unanswered here is whether HLA type influences TCRB rearrangement. For cells with high TCR expression, cDNA sequencing could yield over-representation.

This CDR3 has 14 residues. After removal of 8 bases from V and 1 base from J, the junction contained 7 bases not matched to a gene. Germline CDR1 is SEHNR and CDR2 is FQNEAQ (reference sequence). Expressed TCRB transcripts were sequenced, since all the RNA that had been isolated was reverse transcribed. Clones were read by immunoSEQ multiplex PCR, and TCRdb kept only the in-frame ones, dropping some. The sample records fewer than 550,000 clones, approximately 10% being singletons. In its sample, this clone was seen a few times. Its antigen is undetermined. Material: naive CD4+ T cells from blood. The chain links TRBV7-9 to TRBJ1-1; 7 nucleotides line up with TRBD1. The sequence came from a woman younger than 30 in good health. As DNA, the CDR3 is TGTGCCAGCGGCAACAGGGGCGAGAACACTGAAGCTTTCTTT. It codes for CASGNRGENTEAFF.